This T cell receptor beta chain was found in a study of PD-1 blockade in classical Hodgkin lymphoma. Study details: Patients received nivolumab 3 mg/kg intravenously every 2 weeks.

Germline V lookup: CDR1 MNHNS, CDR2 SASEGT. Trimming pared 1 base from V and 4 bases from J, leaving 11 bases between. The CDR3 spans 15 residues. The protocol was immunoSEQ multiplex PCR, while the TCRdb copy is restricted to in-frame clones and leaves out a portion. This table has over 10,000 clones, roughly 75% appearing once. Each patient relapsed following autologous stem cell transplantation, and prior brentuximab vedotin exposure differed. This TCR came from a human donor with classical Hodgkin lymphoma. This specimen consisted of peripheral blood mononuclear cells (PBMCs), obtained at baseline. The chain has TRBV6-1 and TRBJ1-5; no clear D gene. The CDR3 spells CASSEEEGGNQPQHF. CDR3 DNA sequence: TGTGCCAGCAGTGAAGAAGAGGGTGGGAATCAGCCCCAGCATTTT.